Listed below are T cell receptor beta chains from one sample, sequenced in a study of molecular identifiers for immune sequencing clone quantification. TCRdb reprocessed the PCR reads with MiXCR, giving one entry per CDR3 protein. The sample lists 490,000 or so distinct CDR3 sequences, about a fifth occurring once. The sample taken for sequencing was naive CD8+ T cells from blood, with Jurkat cell RNA spiked in. All receptors come from a human donor in good health. Some libraries in this study had Jurkat cell RNA spiked in. Each CDR3 is given with its conserved first and last residue. D genes are given only for firm matches. Where a row states a size, it is once, few, many or the class of an expanded clone; other rows omit it.

-	TRBV12-3/TRBV12-4	TRBJ2-2	many	TGTGCCAGCAGTCCCCCAACACTCGCGAACACCGGGGAGCTGTTTTTT	CASSPPTLANTGELFF
-	TRBV28	TRBJ1-3	many	TGTGCCAGCAGCCCCTCTGGAAACACCATATATTTT	CASSPSGNTIYF
-	TRBV20-1	TRBJ1-4	once	TGCAGTGCTCGGGGGGCCTCAGTTGGAAAACTGTTTTTT	CSARGASVGKLFF
-	TRBV25-1	TRBJ1-1	many	TGTGCCAGCAGTGTTGCGGACACTGAAGCTTTCTTT	CASSVADTEAFF
-	TRBV24-1	TRBJ2-7	few	TGTGCCACCAGTGATTTAAAGCGTCACAGGTCATACGAGCAGTACTTC	CATSDLKRHRSYEQYF
-	TRBV20-1	TRBJ1-2	few	TGCAGTGCTAGTCTTGGACGGGAGTTGAACTATGGCTACACCTTC	CSASLGRELNYGYTF
-	TRBV21-1	TRBJ1-1	few	TGTGCCAGCAGCAGACGGGGACAGCACCAAGGGAAGAACACTGAAGCTTTCTTT	CASSRRGQHQGKNTEAFF
TRBD2	TRBV5-1	TRBJ2-7	many	TGCGCCAGCAGCCCAAGCGGGGCAAACTACGAGCAGTACTTC	CASSPSGANYEQYF
-	TRBV27	TRBJ1-5	few	TGTGCCAGCAGTTTAAACGGACTCGCGGGCAATCAGCCCCAGCATTTT	CASSLNGLAGNQPQHF
-	TRBV2	TRBJ1-2	-	TGTGCCAGCAGGAGCACAGAGAACTATGGCTGCACCTTC	CASRSTENYGCTF
TRBD2	TRBV27	TRBJ2-7	-	TGTGCCAGCAGTCCGCGGACTAGCGCTCTCTCCTACGAGCAGTACTTC	CASSPRTSALSYEQYF
-	TRBV19	TRBJ2-7	-	TGTGCCAGTAGTTCCCCCGACAAGGACTCCTACGAGCAGTACTTC	CASSSPDKDSYEQYF
-	TRBV4-2	TRBJ2-7	-	TGTGCCAGCAGCCCCGAGATACGCGGGGCGGACTACGAGCAGTACTTC	CASSPEIRGADYEQYF
TRBD1	TRBV7-6	TRBJ1-1	many	TGTGCCAGCAGCCCGGACAGGGGGCGGACTGAAGCTTTCTTT	CASSPDRGRTEAFF
-	TRBV5-1	TRBJ2-5	-	TGCGCCAGCAGCTTGGGTCCCGAGACTAAGCCGGGGGTATGGACCCAGTACTTC	CASSLGPETKPGVWTQYF
-	TRBV13	TRBJ2-3	many	TGTGCCAGCAGCTTAAGCGCCCAAGACAGTGCAGATACGCAGTATTTT	CASSLSAQDSADTQYF
-	TRBV6-5	TRBJ2-7	-	TGTGCCAGCAGGTCACTGACGGGAACCTACGAGCAGTACTTC	CASRSLTGTYEQYF
TRBD2	TRBV28	TRBJ2-3	many	TGTGCCAGCAGATTGGGACTAGCGCTGGGAGATACGCAGTATTTT	CASRLGLALGDTQYF
TRBD1	TRBV29-1	TRBJ2-2	many	TGCAGCGCGACCTCCGGGACAGAGAACACCGGGGAGCTGTTTTTT	CSATSGTENTGELFF
-	TRBV28	TRBJ1-1	-	TGTGCCAGCGGCCCGGGGTGGGGGGCGGTGAATCAAGAGACTGAAGCTTTCTTT	CASGPGWGAVNQETEAFF
-	TRBV13	TRBJ2-7	many	TGTGCCAGCAGCTTAACAGGGACGCACGAGCAGTACTTC	CASSLTGTHEQYF
-	TRBV12-3/TRBV12-4	TRBJ1-3	few	TGTGCCAGCAGTTTAGCGGGGTTGGGCTCTGGAAACGCCATATATTTT	CASSLAGLGSGNAIYF
-	TRBV5-4	TRBJ1-1	few	TGTGCCAGCAGCTTTAGGACAGCTAACTCTGAAGCTTTCTTT	CASSFRTANSEAFF
TRBD2	TRBV28	TRBJ2-3	few	TGTGCCAGCAATCATATGGCGGGAGCCTCCTTAGAAGATACGCAGTATTTT	CASNHMAGASLEDTQYF
-	TRBV7-2	TRBJ2-1	few	TGTGCCAGCAGCTTAATCAGCTATGAGCAGTTCTTC	CASSLISYEQFF
TRBD1	TRBV10-3	TRBJ2-7	few	TGTGCCATCAGTGAGTCTGACAGGGCCTCCAGCTCCTACGAGCAGTACTTC	CAISESDRASSSYEQYF
TRBD2	TRBV6-1	TRBJ2-2	many	TGTGCCACATTACTAGCGGGAGGTAGTTACACCGGGGAGCTGTTTTTT	CATLLAGGSYTGELFF
-	TRBV6-6	TRBJ2-3	many	TGTGCCAGCAGTTACGGCTACAGCACAGATACGCAGTATTTT	CASSYGYSTDTQYF
-	TRBV4-1	TRBJ2-7	-	TGCGCCAGCAGCCAACAAGGGCCGGCCTCCTACGAGCAGTACTTC	CASSQQGPASYEQYF
TRBD1	TRBV7-2	TRBJ1-4	few	TGTGCCAGCAGCCCCTGGACAGGGGATAATGAAAAACTGTTTTTT	CASSPWTGDNEKLFF
TRBD2	TRBV29-1	TRBJ2-5	many	TGCAGCGTTTTCCCGGGACTAGCGGGAGTAGAGACCCAGTACTTC	CSVFPGLAGVETQYF
-	TRBV2	TRBJ2-1	-	TGTGCCATCACACAACTAGGGCCAAGGGCCAACGAGCAGTTCTTC	CAITQLGPRANEQFF
-	TRBV14	TRBJ2-3	many	TGTGCCAGCAGCGGAATGGGTTATCCATCCACAGATACGCAGTATTTT	CASSGMGYPSTDTQYF
-	TRBV19	TRBJ1-5	once	TGTACCAGTACTTGGGACGGATATAGCAATCAGCCCCAGCATTTT	CTSTWDGYSNQPQHF
TRBD2	TRBV5-1	TRBJ2-3	-	TGCGCCAGCAGCTTTCAATCACTAGCGGTAGGAGATACGCAGTATTTT	CASSFQSLAVGDTQYF